This T cell receptor beta chain was recovered during a study of cytomegalovirus exposure and HLA in healthy donors. Study as a whole: The roughly 120 validation repertoires used the same platform as the approximately 620 first-cohort repertoires (as reported by a later analysis).

A remark on this clone: As yet, its antigen is unknown.

In germline, CDR1 is KGHSH, CDR2 LQKENI. This CDR3 spans 15 amino acids. V was cut by 2 bases and J by 7 bases, with 17 bases left in between. Among the 110 or so subjects of the validation cohort, separate from the approximately 670-subject first cohort, were the donors. Overall study results and limits: In the 120 validation repertoires, approximately 94% of cluster scores exceeded 0, per a later analysis. Cytomegalovirus-associated status was assigned to about 160 TCR beta chains.

Assay used: immunoSEQ multiplex PCR; TCRdb lists only in-frame clones, some missing. The repertoire holds around 400,000 clones, roughly 89% seen once, with under 0.9% in the top ten. This sequence joins TRBV18 and TRBJ1-1, with unresolved D. The clonotype originates from a woman younger than 30 in good health and CMV-seronegative. The material sequenced was PBMCs. As DNA, the CDR3 is TGTGCCAGCTCACCAAGTGAAAACAGACTAATTGAAGCTTTCTTT. Translating it yields CASSPSENRLIEAFF. The full variable domain, its missing parts supplied by reference TRBV18 and TRBJ1-1, is NAGVMQNPRHLVRRRGQEARLRCSPMKGHSHVYWYRQLPEEGLKFMVYLQKENIIDESGMPKERFSAEFPKEGPSILRIQQVVRGDSAAYFCASSPSENRLIEAFFGQGTRLTVV.